The source of this TCR beta chain is a study of graft-versus-host responses after intestinal transplantation (dated by TCRdb to 2020 to 2023). General notes on the study: The transplants that recipients got were multivisceral, liver-intestinal, or isolated intestinal. Every recipient was given anti-thymocyte globulin induction, followed by 3 to 4 years of maintenance tacrolimus and steroids. After intestinal transplantation, graft-versus-host and host-versus-graft alloreactive T cell clones in the graft, circulation and bone marrow were tracked using bulk TCR-beta CDR3 sequencing. Alloreactive clones were identified by sequencing pre-transplant mixed lymphocyte reaction products and comparing them with unstimulated pre-transplant donor and recipient T cells. Of the roughly 24 intestinal transplant recipients enrolled in the cohort, one of whom was a retransplant, a few patients without pretransplant specimens were excluded. Donor T cell macrochimerism was defined as a peak of at least 4% donor T cells among recipient peripheral blood mononuclear cells. Instead of going to the commercial service, samples from a few later patients were sequenced in-house on an Illumina MiSeq and processed with MiXCR.

The research as a whole found: Peak levels of circulating GvH clones were associated with declines in HvG clones early after transplant. GvH clones were detected in recipient bone marrow, and some of these GvH clones were observed earlier in ileal mucosa or blood, consistent with an intestinal mucosal origin. Conclusions were limited by the relatively low number and heterogeneity of intestinal transplant patients. High GvH to HvG T cell clonal ratios were observed in the allografts of patients with donor T cell macrochimerism.

Reading the germline V gene gives CDR1 MGHRA and CDR2 YSYEKL. From cysteine to phenylalanine, the CDR3 is 14 amino acids long. Only the CDR3 portion is preserved as DNA: 42 bases, with reading frame beginning at the first base. At the junction V is shortened by 1 base and J by 4 bases; bases outside the gene matches: 4. As regards this clone: Its specific antigen is unknown. There are no base qualities to consult, and no much larger clone falls within one base.

The protocol used for the library was the immunoSEQ multiplex PCR assay. For most patients, genomic DNA was isolated with the Qiagen DNeasy Blood and Tissue Kit and shipped frozen to Adaptive Biotechnologies for TCR sequencing. High-throughput TCR-beta CDR3 sequencing of genomic DNA from most patients was performed by Adaptive Biotechnologies. The study's own analysis went as follows. TCR sequencing data were retrieved from Adaptive's ImmunoSEQ software for roughly 20 patients, whereas three other patients were processed with MiXCR and VDJtools. CD4 versus CD8 sorting errors were corrected by removing sequences found in both subsets at a frequency ratio below 5:1. CDR3 nucleotide sequences shared between donor and recipient were removed because their origin could not be assigned. To count as alloreactive, a clone needed at least 2-fold expansion over unstimulated cells and a minimum CFSE-low frequency of 0.002% (template counts) or 0.001% (read counts). Clones detected in sequenced pre-transplant spleen, lymph node, or MLR CFSE-low populations of the donor or recipient were defined as mappable. Cumulative frequency of alloreactive clones was calculated as a percentage of all sequences weighted by copy number. TCRdb carries this immuneACCESS record with in-frame sequences only. Its versions omit some clonotypes, under half of them owing to an unresolved V gene in the studies checked, with the rest unexplained. Clone size and the V and J calls come from that table; the DNA yielded D and trimming. This sample lists under 150,000 clones; roughly 95% were detected once. The top ten hold over 2.5% of the sample.

What this sample's time point label stands for: cells obtained before transplantation from donor or recipient. CD3+CD4+ and CD3+CD8+ populations were FACS-sorted from unstimulated pre-transplant donor and recipient cells taken from spleen or lymph nodes. Specimen: unstimulated CD8+ T cells sorted from spleen or lymph node cells, collected before intestinal transplant. The receptor was derived from a human donor who received an intestinal transplant. This receptor chain uses TRBV4-1 and TRBJ2-7; 7 junctional bases match TRBD2. The CDR3 here reads CASSQGEGAYEQYF. In nucleotide form, the sequence is TGCGCCAGCAGCCAAGGGGAGGGTGCTTACGAGCAGTACTTC.